Listed here are 27 T cell receptor beta chains from one sample, sequenced in a study of radiation and T cells in renal cell carcinoma. Data came from immunoSEQ multiplex PCR; TCRdb stores just in-frame clones and leaves some out. The sample lists roughly 80,000 clones, approximately 86% occurring once. The time point: blood 2 weeks post-SBRT. The treatment is: 15 Gy SBRT to primary tumor, nephrectomy 4 weeks later. The sequencing used blood, collected from a patient whose treatment included radiotherapy and nephrectomy. Every receptor here comes from a woman aged 50 to 60 with renal cell carcinoma.

A few counts support this clone. The chain recombines TRBV7-2 with TRBJ2-1; 10 positions match TRBD2. CDR1 and CDR2 from the germline V gene are SGHTA and FQGNSA. The trim removed 0 bases at V and 3 bases at J, leaving 8 bases unmatched. The CDR3 covers 18 residues. CDR3: CASSLAPSGRTFYNEQFF. CDR3 nucleotides: TGTGCCAGCAGCTTAGCCCCTAGCGGGAGAACGTTCTACAATGAGCAGTTCTTC. The entire variable domain, with the rest obtained from reference TRBV7-2 and TRBJ2-1, is as follows: GAGVSQSPSNKVTEKGKDVELRCDPISGHTALYWYRQSLGQGLEFLIYFQGNSAPDKSGLPSDRFSAERTGGSVSTLTIQRTQQEDSAVYLCASSLAPSGRTFYNEQFFGPGTRLTVL.

There are a few counts of this clone. The J gene is TRBJ2-1, the V gene TRBV18; D gene uncertain. The CDR3 contains 11 residues. Trimming stripped 3 bases from V and 8 bases from J, with 5 bases between. Germline CDR1 reads KGHSH; CDR2 reads LQKENI. This chain's CDR3 is CASSPAHEQFF. As DNA, the CDR3 is TGTGCCAGCTCACCCGCCCATGAGCAGTTCTTC. The whole variable domain, remainder taken from reference TRBV18 and TRBJ2-1, is NAGVMQNPRHLVRRRGQEARLRCSPMKGHSHVYWYRQLPEEGLKFMVYLQKENIIDESGMPKERFSAEFPKEGPSILRIQQVVRGDSAAYFCASSPAHEQFFGPGTRLTVL.

The V gene is TRBV11-2, the J gene TRBJ2-1, with 7 bases that match TRBD1. Germline assignment: CDR1 SGHAT and CDR2 FQNNGV. This CDR3 is 16 amino acids long. With V trimmed by 4 bases and J by 2 bases, 8 bases remained unmatched. CDR3: CASSSFRDRPYNEQFF. DNA of the CDR3: TGTGCCAGCAGCTCATTCCGGGACAGACCCTACAATGAGCAGTTCTTC.

About this clone itself: The sample contains more than one DNA sequence encoding this CDR3. The chain links TRBV18 to TRBJ2-3; D remains ambiguous. V lost 3 bases, J lost 0 bases, and 4 bases lay in between. The CDR3 has 13 amino acids. Germline CDR1 KGHSH, CDR2 LQKENI. CDR3 protein: CASSPSSTDTQYF. CDR3 DNA sequence: TGTGCCAGCTCACCTTCGAGCACAGATACGCAGTATTTT.

The rearrangement links TRBV7-9 to TRBJ2-5, with D possibly matching TRBD2 (5 bases). This CDR3 is 14 amino acids long. CDR1 is SEHNR and CDR2 is FQNEAQ in the germline V gene (reference sequence). Trimming left V 3 bases short and J 2 bases short, with 10 bases between. CDR3 bases: TGTGCCAGCAGCTTTGGAGGAGCTCAAGAGACCCAGTACTTC. This sequence encodes CASSFGGAQETQYF.

V is TRBV6-6 and J is TRBJ1-2, with a possible D match to TRBD1 (6 bases). CDR1 and CDR2 (germline): MNHNY, SVGAGI (reference sequence). The CDR3 spans 14 residues. V gave up 2 bases and J gave up 8 bases, with 15 bases separating them. CDR3 loop: CASSYGTEGGGYTF. The CDR3 DNA reads TGTGCCAGCAGTTACGGGACGGAGGGGGGCGGCTACACCTTC.

The rearrangement joins TRBV6-5 to TRBJ2-1; 13 nucleotides align to TRBD2. The CDR3 runs 15 residues. V dropped 7 bases and J dropped 10; count of bases not matched to a gene: 10. Germline CDR1 MNHEY, CDR2 SVGAGI. This chain's CDR3 is CASTSRTSGSGEQFF. The CDR3 DNA reads as TGTGCCAGCACCTCAAGGACTAGCGGGAGCGGCGAGCAGTTCTTC.

This chain links TRBV14 with TRBJ1-1; 7 bases are shared with TRBD1. Per germline, CDR1 SGHDN and CDR2 FVKESK. V gave up 4 bases and J gave up 11 bases; unmatched junction bases: 10. The CDR3 sequence is 13 residues long. CDR3 protein: CASSPQGGGRAFF. CDR3 DNA sequence: TGTGCCAGCAGCCCGCAGGGGGGAGGGAGGGCTTTCTTT.

The CDR3 DNA is TGTGCCAGTAGGGGCCCTTATAGCAATCAGCCCCAGCATTTT. The encoded protein is CASRGPYSNQPQHF. The V call is TRBV19, the J call TRBJ1-5; the D is unclear. Trimming took 6 bases from V and 0 from J, leaving 9 bases between them. CDR3 size: 14 residues. The germline gives CDR1 LNHDA, CDR2 SQIVND (reference sequence). Full variable domain (remainder filled in from reference TRBV19 and TRBJ1-5): DGGITQSPKYLFRKEGQNVTLSCEQNLNHDAMYWYRQDPGQGLRLIYYSQIVNDFQKGDIAEGYSVSREKKESFPLTVTSAQKNPTAFYLCASRGPYSNQPQHFGDGTRLSIL.

The chain is built from TRBV4-3 and TRBJ2-3; 7 bases align to TRBD2. V shed 5 bases and J 2 bases; nucleotides not matched to a gene: 13. CDR1 and CDR2 from the germline V gene are LGHNA and YSLEER. The CDR3 length is 17 residues. CDR3 amino acids: CASSATHQRGNTDTQYF. Written as DNA, the CDR3 is TGCGCCAGCAGCGCGACCCACCAGCGGGGAAACACAGATACGCAGTATTTT.

The rearrangement uses TRBV4-3 and TRBJ2-1; TRBD2 might be the D (6 bases). The CDR3 extends over 16 amino acids. Germline lookup yields CDR1 LGHNA and CDR2 YSLEER. Trimming took off 1 base at V and 9 bases at J, with 19 bases between the two ends. CDR3 sequence (DNA): TGCGCCAGCAGCCAAGGGGCGGGACCGGGATACGGTGAGCAGTTCTTC. This translates into CASSQGAGPGYGEQFF.

The rearrangement uses TRBV1 and TRBJ1-2. TRBV1 is a pseudogene locus. CDR3 length: 16 residues. The CDR3: CTSSQGYAALNYGYTF. The CDR3 coding sequence is TGCACCAGCAGCCAAGGATACGCCGCCCTTAACTATGGCTACACCTTC.

CDR3 nucleotide sequence: TGTGCCAGCAGCGTCGACGCCCTTGGGGCGCAGTATTTT. Translating it yields CASSVDALGAQYF. The chain is built from TRBV9 and TRBJ2-3; D uncertain. The CDR3 runs 13 residues. Trimming removed 2 bases from V and 10 bases from J, with 14 bases in between. Germline CDR1 is SGDLS and CDR2 is YYNGEE.

The V gene is TRBV2, the J gene TRBJ2-7; TRBD1 matches 10 bases. The CDR3 runs to 13 residues. The germline V gene has CDR1 SNHLY and CDR2 FYNNEI. The J segment lost 3 bases and the V segment lost 11 bases, leaving 7 bases of the junction unmatched. The CDR3 DNA follows: TGTGCCGGTGGGACAGGGGAGGACTACGAGCAGTACTTC. Its translation is CAGGTGEDYEQYF.

The rearrangement uses TRBV5-6 and TRBJ2-1, with 7 positions matching TRBD1. Germline assignment: CDR1 SGHDT and CDR2 YYEEEE. V lost 3 bases, J lost 15 bases, and 6 bases stayed unmatched. This CDR3 comprises 11 residues. For the CDR3, the DNA is TGTGCCAGCAGCTACAGGGGTTCTCGGTTCTTC. Its translation is CASSYRGSRFF. Supplemented by reference TRBV5-6 and TRBJ2-1, the full variable domain reads DAGVTQSPTHLIKTRGQQVTLRCSPKSGHDTVSWYQQALGQGPQFIFQYYEEEERQRGNFPDRFSGHQFPNYSSELNVNALLLGDSALYLCASSYRGSRFFGPGTRLTVL.

This clone was detected once. The rearrangement links TRBV9 to TRBJ2-7; D is possibly TRBD1 (5 bases). This CDR3 is 14 amino acids long. In germline, CDR1 is SGDLS, CDR2 YYNGEE. V lost 5 bases and J 0 bases, leaving 12 bases between the germline ends. The CDR3 DNA is TGTGCCAGCAGAGTGACAGAAAGCTCCTACGAGCAGTACTTC. Its translation: CASRVTESSYEQYF.

This chain uses TRBV29-1 with TRBJ2-3, with 7 bases aligning to TRBD1. The germline gives CDR1 SQVTM, CDR2 ANQGSEA. The V segment lost 3 bases and the J segment 2 bases; nucleotides outside the gene matches: 8. The CDR3 sequence is 15 residues long. The CDR3: CSVDGRGGPTDTQYF. CDR3 bases: TGCAGCGTTGATGGGCGAGGGGGCCCCACAGATACGCAGTATTTT.

The CDR3 bases are TGTGCCAGCATTTTAGGGACGGAGGCCTACGAGCAGTACTTC. Its protein is CASILGTEAYEQYF. The chain joins TRBV6-1 to TRBJ2-7; possibly TRBD1 or TRBD2 for D (5 bases each). The germline gives CDR1 MNHNS, CDR2 SASEGT. V lost 7 bases and J 2 bases, leaving 15 bases between the germline ends. The CDR3 spans 14 residues.

The V and J genes are TRBV11-2 and TRBJ2-7; TRBD2 might be the D (5 bases). Germline CDR1 SGHAT, CDR2 FQNNGV. V lost 5 bases, J lost 0 bases, and 23 bases lay in between. This CDR3 has 18 amino acids. The chain's CDR3 is CASSPYGGPGRNSYEQYF. The CDR3 region has the DNA TGTGCCAGCAGCCCTTACGGAGGCCCAGGCCGCAACTCCTACGAGCAGTACTTC.

The chain links TRBV7-9 to TRBJ1-5; no definite D call. Germline lookup yields CDR1 SEHNR and CDR2 FQNEAQ (reference sequence). This CDR3 has 12 amino acids. Trimming removed 3 bases at V and 3 bases at J, with 3 bases between. CDR3 DNA sequence: TGTGCCAGCAGCTTTGACAATCAGCCCCAGCATTTT. Protein sequence: CASSFDNQPQHF.

This chain links TRBV7-8 with TRBJ2-5; TRBD2 agrees at 12 bases. Trimming took 5 bases from V and 6 from J; bases not matched to a gene: 10. The CDR3 contains 16 residues. Germline V gene sequence: CDR1 SGHVS, CDR2 FQNEAQ. The CDR3 sequence is CASSISSGGEQKTQYF. The DNA for the CDR3 is TGTGCCAGCAGCATTTCTAGCGGGGGGGAACAGAAGACCCAGTACTTC.

The chain links TRBV7-2 to TRBJ2-1; 11 nucleotides match TRBD2. The CDR3 length is 16 residues. With V trimmed by 5 bases and J by 9 bases, 12 bases remained unmatched. Germline V lookup: CDR1 SGHTA, CDR2 FQGNSA. CDR3 coding DNA: TGTGCCAGCAGCCCCGCTAGCGGGGGGTTCGACCCTGAGCAGTTCTTC. This translates into CASSPASGGFDPEQFF.

This chain connects TRBV4-3 to TRBJ2-5; 13 nucleotides match TRBD2. This CDR3 has 15 residues. Germline V gives CDR1 LGHNA, CDR2 YSLEER. V lost 4 bases, J lost 5 bases, and 4 bases stayed unmatched. The DNA of the CDR3 is TGCGCCAGCAGCCCGGGACTAGCGGGAATTGAGACCCAGTACTTC. This codes for CASSPGLAGIETQYF.

V and J are TRBV7-2 and TRBJ1-1; no reliable D call. CDR1 SGHTA and CDR2 FQGNSA come from the germline V gene. V was shortened by 5 bases and J by 1 base, with 11 bases between the two germline ends. CDR3 length: 14 amino acids. This CDR3 is CASSATWGNTEAFF. Written as DNA, the CDR3 is TGTGCCAGCAGCGCCACTTGGGGGAACACTGAAGCTTTCTTT.

The chain uses TRBV15 and TRBJ1-4; D gene uncertain. The germline CDR1 and CDR2 sequences are LNHNV and YYDKDF (reference sequence). CDR3 length: 14 residues. V shed 7 bases and J shed 7 bases, with 16 bases lying between them. CDR3 loop: CATTLQAVGEKLFF. The CDR3 region has the DNA TGTGCCACCACCCTCCAGGCAGTAGGTGAAAAACTGTTTTTT.

V usage is TRBV19 and J usage is TRBJ1-5, with 9 bases identical to TRBD1. The CDR3 spans 14 residues. Germline V gene data show CDR1 as LNHDA and CDR2 as SQIVND (reference sequence). Trimming cost V 6 bases and J 7 bases; bases outside gene matches: 7. The CDR3 loop reads CASRGQGIRQPQHF. The DNA for the CDR3 is TGTGCCAGTAGGGGACAGGGTATTAGACAGCCCCAGCATTTT.

This clone showed up just once. A read error may account for a junction end that differs from germline. V gene TRBV5-1 combines with J gene TRBJ2-7, with D perhaps TRBD1 (6 bases). CDR1 and CDR2 (germline): SGHRS, YFSETQ. The CDR3 length is 14 residues. The CDR3 nucleotides read TGCGCCAGCAGCACAGGGACGGTGGGGAAGGAACGCAGTTTC. Translation gives CASSTGTVGKERSF.